The clone carrying this T cell receptor (beta chain) was observed a single time. The data belong to a study of technical replicates of blood from a few donors. Sequencing used immunoSEQ multiplex PCR; TCRdb keeps in-frame clones, though not all of them. Of approximately 79,000 clones in the sample, approximately 97% were seen once. This CDR3 region has 17 residues. Trimming took 1 base from V and 4 from J; bases not matched to a gene: 7. Germline V lookup: CDR1 SGHVS, CDR2 FQNEAQ. This sequence joins TRBV7-8 and TRBJ2-3, with 11 positions matching TRBD2. This TCR was sampled from a human donor in good health. Input material: T cells isolated from PBMCs. The CDR3 protein is CASSLELAGDGADTQYF. The CDR3 DNA is TGTGCCAGCAGCTTAGAACTAGCGGGAGATGGAGCAGATACGCAGTATTTT.